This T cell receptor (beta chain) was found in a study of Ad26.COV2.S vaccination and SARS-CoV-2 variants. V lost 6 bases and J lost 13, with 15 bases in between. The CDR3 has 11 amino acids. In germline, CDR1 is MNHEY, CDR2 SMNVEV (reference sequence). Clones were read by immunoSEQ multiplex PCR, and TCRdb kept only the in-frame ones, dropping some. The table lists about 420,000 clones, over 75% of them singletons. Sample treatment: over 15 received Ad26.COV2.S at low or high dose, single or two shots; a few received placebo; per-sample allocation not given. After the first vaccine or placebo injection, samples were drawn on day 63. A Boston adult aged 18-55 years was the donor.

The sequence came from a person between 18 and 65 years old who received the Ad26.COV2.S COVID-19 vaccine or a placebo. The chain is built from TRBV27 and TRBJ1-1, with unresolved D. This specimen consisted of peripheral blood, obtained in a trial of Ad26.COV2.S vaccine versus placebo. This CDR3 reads CASRYRSMLFF. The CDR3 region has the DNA TGTGCCAGCAGATACCGAAGTATGCTTTTCTTT.